This T cell receptor (beta chain) was sequenced in a study of cytomegalovirus exposure and HLA in healthy donors. Study outcomes and limitations: Follow-up analysis later connected one missense variant in DCLRE1C with trimming of TCR beta V- and J-genes.

This clone was counted a few times. Its target is unknown. The CDR3 is 12 amino acids. The germline V gene has CDR1 SQVTM and CDR2 ANQGSEA. The V and J ends lost 7 bases and 3 bases respectively, with 12 bases between them. The PCR contained 60 Vbeta and 13 Jbeta primers. Clones were read by immunoSEQ multiplex PCR, and TCRdb kept only the in-frame ones, dropping some. Of about 160,000 clones in the sample, around 80% were seen once. Those who donated were healthy bone marrow donors. The rearrangement joins TRBV29-1 to TRBJ1-2, with D possibly matching TRBD1 (5 bases). The sequenced material came from PBMCs. The sequence came from a male donor in good health and CMV-seropositive. The CDR3 protein is CSGDRFDYGYTF. CDR3 nucleotide sequence: TGCAGCGGTGACAGATTTGACTATGGCTACACCTTC.